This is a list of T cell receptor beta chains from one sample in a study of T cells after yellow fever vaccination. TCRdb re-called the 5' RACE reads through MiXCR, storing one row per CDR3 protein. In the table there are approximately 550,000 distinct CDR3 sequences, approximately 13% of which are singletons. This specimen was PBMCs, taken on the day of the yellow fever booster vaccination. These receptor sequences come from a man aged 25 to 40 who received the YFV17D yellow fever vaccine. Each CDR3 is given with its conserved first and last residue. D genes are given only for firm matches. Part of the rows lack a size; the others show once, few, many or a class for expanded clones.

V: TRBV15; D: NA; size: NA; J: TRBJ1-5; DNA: TGTGCCACCAGCAGAGATAAATACAGGGCTAGCAATCAGCCCCAGCATTTT; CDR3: CATSRDKYRASNQPQHF
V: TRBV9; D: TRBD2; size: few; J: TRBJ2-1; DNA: TGTGCCAGCAGCGCCTCCGGGACTAGCCGCTACAATGAGCAGTTCTTC; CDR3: CASSASGTSRYNEQFF
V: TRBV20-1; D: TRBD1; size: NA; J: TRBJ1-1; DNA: TGCAGTGCGAAAACAGGGGGTCGGACTGAAGCTTTCTTT; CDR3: CSAKTGGRTEAFF
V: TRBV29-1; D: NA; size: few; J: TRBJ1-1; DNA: TGCAGCTACCAGAAGAACACTGAAGCTTTCTTT; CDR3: CSYQKNTEAFF
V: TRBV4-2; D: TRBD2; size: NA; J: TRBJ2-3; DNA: TGTGCCAGCAGGGTAGCGGGAGCGGGCTCAGATACGCAGTATTTT; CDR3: CASRVAGAGSDTQYF
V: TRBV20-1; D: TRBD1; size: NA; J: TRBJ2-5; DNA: TGCAGTGCTCCTCCTCAGGGGGCGCCTCAAGAGACCCAGTACTTC; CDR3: CSAPPQGAPQETQYF
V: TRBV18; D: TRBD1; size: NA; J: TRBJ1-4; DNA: TGTGCCAGCTCACCACAGGACAGGAATGAAAAACTGTTTTTT; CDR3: CASSPQDRNEKLFF
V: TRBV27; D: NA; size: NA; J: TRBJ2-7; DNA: TGTGCCAGCAGTTTATCGAGGGTGGAGGGACAGCCCTACGAGCAGTACTTC; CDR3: CASSLSRVEGQPYEQYF
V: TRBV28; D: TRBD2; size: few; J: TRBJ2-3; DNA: TGTGCCAGCAGTCCATCTAGCGGGGTCTCTGGCACAGATACGCAGTATTTT; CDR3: CASSPSSGVSGTDTQYF
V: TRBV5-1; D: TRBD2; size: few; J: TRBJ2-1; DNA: TGCGCCAGCAGCTTGGGGAGCGGGAGCGGGAATGAGCAGTTCTTC; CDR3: CASSLGSGSGNEQFF
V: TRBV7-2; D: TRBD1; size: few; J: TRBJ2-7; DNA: TGTGCCAGCAGCCGGGACAGACTCGACGAGCAGTACTTC; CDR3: CASSRDRLDEQYF
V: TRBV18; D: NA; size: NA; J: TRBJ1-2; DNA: TGTGCCAGCTCATACGGGGGTAGCGGCTACACCTTC; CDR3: CASSYGGSGYTF
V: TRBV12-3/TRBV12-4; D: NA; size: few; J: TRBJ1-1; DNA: TGTGCCAGCAACCGGGGTTCGGGCGCTGAAGCTTTCTTT; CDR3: CASNRGSGAEAFF
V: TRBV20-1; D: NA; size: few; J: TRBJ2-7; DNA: TGCAGTGCTAGAGATCACAGCGAGCAGTACTTC; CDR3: CSARDHSEQYF
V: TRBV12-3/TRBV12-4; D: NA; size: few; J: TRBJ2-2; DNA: TGTGCCAGCAGTTTATTGGGATTTTCAGGGGAGCTGTTTTTT; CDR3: CASSLLGFSGELFF
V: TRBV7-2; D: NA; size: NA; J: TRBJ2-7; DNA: TGTGCCAGCAGCGTACCGTTTTCCGAGCAGTACTTC; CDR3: CASSVPFSEQYF
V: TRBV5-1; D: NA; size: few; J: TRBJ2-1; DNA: TGCGCCAGCAGCTTTGATGGGCCAGCCTACAATGAGCAGTTCTTC; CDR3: CASSFDGPAYNEQFF
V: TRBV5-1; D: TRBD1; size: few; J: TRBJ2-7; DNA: TGCGCCAGCAGCTTGAGCGGTGGCAGGGGGCTAGAGCAGTACTTC; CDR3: CASSLSGGRGLEQYF
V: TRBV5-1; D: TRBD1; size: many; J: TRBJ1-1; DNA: TGCGCCAGCAACACCGACAGGGCGTCCACTGAAGCTTTCTTT; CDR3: CASNTDRASTEAFF
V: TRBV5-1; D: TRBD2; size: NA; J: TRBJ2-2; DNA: TGCGCCAGCAGCTCCACCCGAGGAGCGGGAGGGGTCACCGGGGAGCTGTTTTTT; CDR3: CASSSTRGAGGVTGELFF
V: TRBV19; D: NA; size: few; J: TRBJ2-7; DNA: TGTGCCAGTAGTATTGAGGCAGGGGCCTACGAGCAGTACTTC; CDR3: CASSIEAGAYEQYF